These T cell receptor beta chains were read from a single sample in a study of beta chain features in type 1 diabetes. The assay was immunoSEQ multiplex PCR, and TCRdb's table has in-frame clones only and misses some. The sample records some 660,000 clones, around 15% being singletons. The sequenced material came from naive CD4+ T cells from blood. These receptors were taken from a man aged 18 to 29 with type 1 diabetes. The CDR3 runs from the conserved cysteine through the conserved F or W. The D gene is left open where the match is weak. The size entry is marked missing in some rows and otherwise reads once, few, many or a size class.

D	V	size	J	length	DNA	CDR3
-	TRBV9	-	TRBJ2-1	14	TGTGCCAGCAGCGTAGGTGGACCCTACAATGAGCAGTTCTTC	CASSVGGPYNEQFF
TRBD1	TRBV14	many	TRBJ2-4	16	TGTGCCAGCAGCCACTGGGACAGTCTTCCCAAAAACATTCAGTACTTC	CASSHWDSLPKNIQYF
-	TRBV5-4	-	TRBJ2-1	13	TGTGCCAGCAGCCCGAAAGACAAAGATGAGCAGTTCTTC	CASSPKDKDEQFF
-	TRBV6-5	-	TRBJ2-4	15	TGTGCCAGCAGTCCGTCTGGCCCCTTAGTAAACATTCAGTACTTC	CASSPSGPLVNIQYF
-	TRBV7-2	-	TRBJ2-6	15	TGTGCCAGCAGCCCGCAGGGTGCTGGGGCCAACGTCCTGACTTTC	CASSPQGAGANVLTF
-	TRBV29-1	-	TRBJ2-3	16	TGCAGCGTTGGAAGAACGGGGCTGAACGGGGGAGATACGCAGTATTTT	CSVGRTGLNGGDTQYF
-	TRBV6-1	few	TRBJ1-5	15	TGTGCCAGCATAGATACCTACAGCGCCAGTCAGCCCCAGCATTTT	CASIDTYSASQPQHF
-	TRBV9	-	TRBJ2-3	15	TGTGCCAGCAGCGTATGGTCTAGCGGCACAGATACGCAGTATTTT	CASSVWSSGTDTQYF
-	TRBV30	few	TRBJ1-2	15	TGTGCCTGGAGTCTACCCAACTCAATTTACGGAGGCTACACCTTC	CAWSLPNSIYGGYTF
-	TRBV6-6	few	TRBJ2-4	14	TGTGCCAGCACCAACGGAGGAGCCAAAAACATTCAGTACTTC	CASTNGGAKNIQYF
TRBD2	TRBV28	few	TRBJ2-3	16	TGTGCCAGCAGTGCCCCTAGCGGGGGAGGCACAGATACGCAGTATTTT	CASSAPSGGGTDTQYF
-	TRBV18	-	TRBJ1-1	15	TGTGCCAGCTCACCAATCGTGAGGGGGGACACTGAAGCTTTCTTT	CASSPIVRGDTEAFF
-	TRBV5-1	few	TRBJ2-3	16	TGCGCCAGCAGCTTGGTTCCTGACTCTAGCACAGATACGCAGTATTTT	CASSLVPDSSTDTQYF
TRBD2	TRBV27	few	TRBJ2-1	16	TGTGCCAGCAGTTCCTTCTGGACTAGCGGGCGGAATGAGCAGTTCTTC	CASSSFWTSGRNEQFF
-	TRBV2	few	TRBJ1-3	14	TGTGCCAGCAGCGTCAGGGCCACTGGAAACACCATATATTTT	CASSVRATGNTIYF